This T cell receptor (beta chain) was obtained from a study of blood T cell repertoires in COVID-19. For the study at large: Whether acute or convalescent, the COVID-19 samples came from the United States, Italy and Spain. From T cells, B-cell-depleted T cells, or PBMCs came the material, which was cDNA or gDNA.

Authors' methods: Estimated nucleated cell counts came from reference gene primer amplification. The protocol was immunoSEQ multiplex PCR, while the TCRdb copy is restricted to in-frame clones and leaves out a portion. The V and J calls and the clone size are those of that table, but D and trimming were determined from the DNA. The table includes 200,000 to 250,000 clones, around 84% detected once. This receptor was taken from a man aged 45-65 years with active or convalescent COVID-19. Sequencing was carried out using peripheral blood.

In nucleotides, the CDR3 is TGTGCCAGCAGCGCTGGGACAGGGGAACAGCCCCAGCATTTT. This codes for CASSAGTGEQPQHF. The chain recombines TRBV7-8 with TRBJ1-5; 10 bases are shared with TRBD1. Germline CDR1 reads SGHVS; CDR2 reads FQNEAQ. The CDR3 totals 14 residues. After removal of 5 bases from V and 7 bases from J, the junction contained 5 bases not matched to a gene. The full variable domain, its missing parts supplied by reference TRBV7-8 and TRBJ1-5, is GAGVSQSPRYKVAKRGQDVALRCDPISGHVSLFWYQQALGQGPEFLTYFQNEAQLDKSGLPSDRFFAERPEGSVSTLKIQRTQQEDSAVYLCASSAGTGEQPQHFGDGTRLSIL.